The rows below give T cell receptor beta chains drawn from one sample of a study of T cells in localized non-small cell lung cancer. Clones were read by immunoSEQ multiplex PCR, and TCRdb kept only the in-frame ones, dropping some. The data contain about 1,500 clones, 25% to 35% of them singletons. This sample comprised normal lung tissue next to the tumor, obtained before any cancer treatment. These receptor sequences come from a man between 40 and 69 years old with stage III squamous cell lung carcinoma. Both conserved end residues are part of each CDR3. D genes are given only for firm matches. Rows may omit the clone size; those that give it use once, few, many or a size class.

CDR3 protein: CASSPLGSTEAFF
CDR3 DNA: TGTGCCAGCTCACCACTGGGGTCCACTGAAGCTTTCTTT
clone size: large
D gene: -
J gene: TRBJ1-1
V gene: TRBV18

CDR3 protein: CASSLTDGNSPLHF
CDR3 DNA: TGTGCCAGCAGCCTTACCGACGGGAATTCACCCCTCCACTTT
clone size: medium-sized
D gene: -
J gene: TRBJ1-6
V gene: TRBV11-3

CDR3 protein: CASSYRGLAGDSYEQYF
CDR3 DNA: TGTGCCAGCAGCTACAGGGGACTAGCGGGGGACTCCTACGAGCAGTACTTC
clone size: -
D gene: TRBD2
J gene: TRBJ2-7
V gene: TRBV11-3

CDR3 protein: CASSGTFGGNQPQHF
CDR3 DNA: TGTGCCAGCTCCGGGACCTTTGGGGGCAATCAGCCCCAGCATTTT
clone size: -
D gene: -
J gene: TRBJ1-5
V gene: TRBV19

CDR3 protein: CASSPQAGTETQYF
CDR3 DNA: TGTGCCAGCTCACCACAAGCGGGGACAGAGACCCAGTACTTC
clone size: -
D gene: TRBD2
J gene: TRBJ2-5
V gene: TRBV18

CDR3 protein: CASSLGQANTGELFF
CDR3 DNA: TGTGCCAGCTCGCTTGGACAGGCGAACACCGGGGAGCTGTTTTTT
clone size: -
D gene: TRBD1
J gene: TRBJ2-2
V gene: TRBV18

CDR3 protein: CASNGGARNEQFF
CDR3 DNA: TGTGCCAGCAATGGGGGGGCCCGCAATGAGCAGTTCTTC
clone size: medium-sized
D gene: -
J gene: TRBJ2-1
V gene: TRBV6-8

CDR3 protein: CASSVYGGQETQYF
CDR3 DNA: TGTGCCAGCAGCGTATACGGGGGACAAGAGACCCAGTACTTC
clone size: medium-sized
D gene: -
J gene: TRBJ2-5
V gene: TRBV9

CDR3 protein: CASSQAGNQPQHF
CDR3 DNA: TGTGCCAGCAGCCAAGCAGGGAATCAGCCCCAGCATTTT
clone size: -
D gene: -
J gene: TRBJ1-5
V gene: TRBV14

CDR3 protein: CASSNMIRREAFF
CDR3 DNA: TGTGCCAGCAGTAACATGATCCGGCGTGAAGCTTTCTTT
clone size: medium-sized
D gene: -
J gene: TRBJ1-1
V gene: TRBV6-8

CDR3 protein: CASSPMVSGANVLTF
CDR3 DNA: TGTGCCAGCTCACCAATGGTTTCAGGGGCCAACGTCCTGACTTTC
clone size: -
D gene: -
J gene: TRBJ2-6
V gene: TRBV18

CDR3 protein: CASSFSDASGNTIYF
CDR3 DNA: TGTGCCAGCAGCTTTTCGGATGCCTCTGGAAACACCATATATTTT
clone size: few
D gene: -
J gene: TRBJ1-3
V gene: TRBV11-3

CDR3 protein: CASSPGGLAKNIQYF
CDR3 DNA: TGTGCCAGTAGCCCAGGGGGGCTAGCCAAAAACATTCAGTACTTC
clone size: -
D gene: -
J gene: TRBJ2-4
V gene: TRBV19

CDR3 protein: CASSDRGKSSGANVLTF
CDR3 DNA: TGTGCCAGCAGTGACCGAGGAAAAAGCTCTGGGGCCAACGTCCTGACTTTC
clone size: few
D gene: -
J gene: TRBJ2-6
V gene: TRBV25-1

CDR3 protein: CASRREGGPYNEQFF
CDR3 DNA: TGTGCCAGTAGGAGGGAGGGCGGACCCTACAATGAGCAGTTCTTC
clone size: -
D gene: TRBD2
J gene: TRBJ2-1
V gene: TRBV19

CDR3 protein: CASSIYSDGSYNSPLHF
CDR3 DNA: TGTGCCAGTAGTATTTATTCCGACGGCTCCTATAATTCACCCCTCCACTTT
clone size: -
D gene: -
J gene: TRBJ1-6
V gene: TRBV19

CDR3 protein: CASSLGDRAGANVLTF
CDR3 DNA: TGCGCCAGCAGCCTAGGGGACAGGGCTGGGGCCAACGTCCTGACTTTC
clone size: medium-sized
D gene: TRBD1
J gene: TRBJ2-6
V gene: TRBV4-1

CDR3 protein: CASSVDPTAWGEKLFF
CDR3 DNA: TGTGCCAGCAGCGTAGACCCAACCGCATGGGGTGAAAAACTGTTTTTT
clone size: large
D gene: -
J gene: TRBJ1-4
V gene: TRBV9

CDR3 protein: CASNGGGHYGYTF
CDR3 DNA: TGTGCCAGCAACGGCGGGGGGCACTATGGCTACACCTTC
clone size: -
D gene: -
J gene: TRBJ1-2
V gene: TRBV9

CDR3 protein: CASSYSRQGASDTQYF
CDR3 DNA: TGTGCCAGCAGTTACTCGAGACAGGGGGCCTCAGATACGCAGTATTTT
clone size: medium-sized
D gene: TRBD1
J gene: TRBJ2-3
V gene: TRBV6-8

CDR3 protein: CASSSTAEKQFF
CDR3 DNA: TGTGCCAGCAGCTCTACCGCGGAAAAGCAGTTCTTC
clone size: medium-sized
D gene: -
J gene: TRBJ2-1
V gene: TRBV6-8

CDR3 protein: CASSPSGRTGIWYEQYF
CDR3 DNA: TGCGCCAGCAGTCCGTCCGGCCGGACAGGGATTTGGTACGAGCAGTACTTC
clone size: -
D gene: TRBD1
J gene: TRBJ2-7
V gene: TRBV23-1

CDR3 protein: CAISSDRGNTEAFF
CDR3 DNA: TGTGCCATCAGCTCGGACAGGGGAAACACTGAAGCTTTCTTT
clone size: few
D gene: TRBD1
J gene: TRBJ1-1
V gene: TRBV6-8

CDR3 protein: CASSESIGEETQYF
CDR3 DNA: TGTGCCAGCAGCGAAAGCATCGGGGAAGAGACCCAGTACTTC
clone size: few
D gene: -
J gene: TRBJ2-5
V gene: TRBV11-3

CDR3 protein: CASSPQGTGMSYEQYF
CDR3 DNA: TGTGCCAGCTCACCACAGGGGACGGGGATGAGCTACGAGCAGTACTTC
clone size: once
D gene: -
J gene: TRBJ2-7
V gene: TRBV18

CDR3 protein: CASSALSGGGVGADTQYF
CDR3 DNA: TGTGCCAGCAGCGCCCTGTCTGGGGGGGGTGTTGGGGCAGATACGCAGTATTTT
clone size: -
D gene: TRBD2
J gene: TRBJ2-3
V gene: TRBV9

CDR3 protein: CASSESGQDTGELFF
CDR3 DNA: TGTGCCAGCAGTGAATCCGGACAGGACACCGGGGAGCTGTTTTTT
clone size: -
D gene: TRBD1
J gene: TRBJ2-2
V gene: TRBV25-1

CDR3 protein: CASSVVDGGMGEQYF
CDR3 DNA: TGTGCCAGCAGCGTAGTGGATGGGGGGATGGGGGAGCAGTACTTC
clone size: medium-sized
D gene: -
J gene: TRBJ2-7
V gene: TRBV2